Following are 5 T cell receptor beta chains from one sample sequenced in a study of T-cell reconstitution after alpha-beta-depleted transplantation in children. This sample's TCRbeta library carried unique molecular identifier barcodes. MiXCR, run by TCRdb on the PCR reads, gives a single entry per CDR3 protein. The sample has some 390,000 distinct CDR3 sequences, about a fifth seen once. Sequences were derived from PBMCs from the stem cell graft donor, sampled from the stem cell graft. These receptors originate from a human donor who donated a stem cell graft to a child with acute myeloid leukemia.

This clonotype was picked up a small number of times. The J gene is TRBJ1-4, the V gene TRBV20-1; D is ambiguous. Trimming left V 3 bases short and J 4 bases short, with 9 bases between. The CDR3 spans 13 residues. Germline V gives CDR1 DFQATT, CDR2 SNEGSKA (reference sequence). The DNA of the CDR3 is TGCAGTGCTAGTGGGCAGTTTAATGAAAAACTGTTTTTT. Translating gives CSASGQFNEKLFF.

This clonotype occurred many times. The chain links TRBV12-3 or TRBV12-4 to TRBJ2-1, with D perhaps matching TRBD2 (6 bases). This CDR3 is 15 amino acids long. V was trimmed by 9 bases and J by 6 bases, leaving 21 bases between them. CDR3 region: CASPGDGRVGNEQFF. CDR3 DNA: TGTGCCAGTCCCGGGGACGGGAGAGTGGGCAATGAGCAGTTCTTC.

This clonotype was counted ten times or more. The chain employs TRBV20-1 and TRBJ2-1, with 9 nucleotides matching TRBD2. Germline CDR1 is DFQATT and CDR2 is SNEGSKA (reference sequence). The CDR3 totals 14 residues. V lost 6 bases, J lost 9 bases, and 12 bases stayed unmatched. This CDR3 is CSARAYVAGAEQFF. Written as DNA, the CDR3 is TGCAGTGCAAGGGCATACGTAGCGGGAGCTGAGCAGTTCTTC.

The chain is built from TRBV28 and TRBJ1-5; TRBD1 is a possible D gene (6 bases). From germline, CDR1 is MDHEN and CDR2 SYDVKM. The CDR3 is made up of 18 amino acids. Trimming removed 2 bases from V and 1 base from J, with 18 bases in between. The CDR3: CASSLVGAGSGSNQPQHF. The CDR3 DNA reads as TGTGCCAGCAGTTTAGTGGGGGCAGGCTCGGGGAGCAATCAGCCCCAGCATTTT.

This clonotype was seen a few times. The chain recombines TRBV6-5 with TRBJ2-7; a possible D gene is TRBD2 (6 bases). The V end was cut by 0 bases, the J end by 1 base, with 10 bases between. CDR1 and CDR2 (germline): MNHEY, SVGAGI. This CDR3 is 15 amino acids long. The CDR3 nucleotides are TGTGCCAGCAGTTACTCGGAGGGATGGTCCTACGAGCAGTACTTC. This gives the protein CASSYSEGWSYEQYF.